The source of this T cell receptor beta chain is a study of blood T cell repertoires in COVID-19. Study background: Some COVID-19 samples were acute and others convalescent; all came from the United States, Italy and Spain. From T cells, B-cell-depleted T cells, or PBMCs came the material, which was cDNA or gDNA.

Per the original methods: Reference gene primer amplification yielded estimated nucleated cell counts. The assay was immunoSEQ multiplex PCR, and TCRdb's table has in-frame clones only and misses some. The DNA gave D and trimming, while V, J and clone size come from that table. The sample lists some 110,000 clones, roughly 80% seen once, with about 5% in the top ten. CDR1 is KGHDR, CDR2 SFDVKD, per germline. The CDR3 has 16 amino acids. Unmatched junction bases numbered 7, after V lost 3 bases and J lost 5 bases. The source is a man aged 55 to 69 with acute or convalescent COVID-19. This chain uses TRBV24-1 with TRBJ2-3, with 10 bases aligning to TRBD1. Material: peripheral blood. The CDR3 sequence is CATSDTGTGELDTQYF. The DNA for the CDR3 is TGTGCCACCAGTGATACCGGGACAGGGGAGCTAGATACGCAGTATTTT.